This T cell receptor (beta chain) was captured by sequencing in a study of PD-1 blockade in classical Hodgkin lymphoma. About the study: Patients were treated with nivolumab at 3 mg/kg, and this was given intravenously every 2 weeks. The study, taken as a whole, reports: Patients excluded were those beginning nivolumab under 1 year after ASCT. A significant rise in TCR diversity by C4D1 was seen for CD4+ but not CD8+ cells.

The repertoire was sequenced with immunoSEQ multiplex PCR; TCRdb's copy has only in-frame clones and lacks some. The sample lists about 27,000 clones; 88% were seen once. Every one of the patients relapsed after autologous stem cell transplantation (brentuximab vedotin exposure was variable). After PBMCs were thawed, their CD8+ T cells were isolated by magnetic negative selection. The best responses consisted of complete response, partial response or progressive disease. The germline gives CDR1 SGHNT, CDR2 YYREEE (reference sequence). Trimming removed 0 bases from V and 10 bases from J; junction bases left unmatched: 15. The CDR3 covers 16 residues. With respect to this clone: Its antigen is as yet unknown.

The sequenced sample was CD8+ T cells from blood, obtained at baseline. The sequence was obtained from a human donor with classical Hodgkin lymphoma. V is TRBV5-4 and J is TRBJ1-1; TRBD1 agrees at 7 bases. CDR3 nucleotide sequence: TGTGCCAGCAGCTTGGTACCAGGGGGTACCAACCAAGGAGCTTTCTTT. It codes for CASSLVPGGTNQGAFF.